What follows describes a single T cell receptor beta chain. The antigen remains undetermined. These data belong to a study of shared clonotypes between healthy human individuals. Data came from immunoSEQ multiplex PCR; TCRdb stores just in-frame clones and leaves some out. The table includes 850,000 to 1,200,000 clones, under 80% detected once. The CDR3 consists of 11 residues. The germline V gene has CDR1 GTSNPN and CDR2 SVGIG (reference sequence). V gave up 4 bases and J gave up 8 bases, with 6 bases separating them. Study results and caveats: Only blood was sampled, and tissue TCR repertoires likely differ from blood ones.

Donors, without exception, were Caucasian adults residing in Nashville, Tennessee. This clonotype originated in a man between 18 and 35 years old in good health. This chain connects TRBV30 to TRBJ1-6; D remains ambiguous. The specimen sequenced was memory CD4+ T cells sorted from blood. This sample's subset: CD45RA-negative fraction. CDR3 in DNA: TGTGCCTGGATGAAAGATTCACCCCTCCACTTT. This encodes CAWMKDSPLHF.